The rows below give T cell receptor beta chains drawn from one sample of a study. TCRdb passed the 5' RACE reads through MiXCR, listing each CDR3 protein once. In the table there are 35,000 to 50,000 distinct CDR3 sequences, around 30% of which are singletons. The sequencing sample was made of memory CD4+ T cells sorted from a lymph node. The receptors here all came from a female donor with breast cancer. Both conserved end residues are part of each CDR3.

j_gene,v_gene,CDR3aa
TRBJ2-7,TRBV3-1,CASSHGFYEQYF
TRBJ2-7,TRBV6-5,CASTSGQFSYEQYF
TRBJ2-3,TRBV28,CASSPGTSGPEKADTQYF
TRBJ1-5,TRBV4-1,CASSQVHAGQPQHF
TRBJ2-5,TRBV12-3/TRBV12-4,CASSSTGFSEETQYF
TRBJ1-2,TRBV6-1,CASSEARFYGYTF
TRBJ2-3,TRBV28,CASSFWTSSTDTQYF
TRBJ2-5,TRBV5-1,CASSDWTSDKETQYF
TRBJ2-7,TRBV12-3/TRBV12-4,CASSFLGGGTRDEQYF
TRBJ1-1,TRBV6-6,CASSIQGAGGEAFF
TRBJ1-3,TRBV4-1,CASSQAWSSGNTIYF
TRBJ2-2,TRBV5-1,CASSGQGSAGELFF
TRBJ1-2,TRBV28,CASSLVNYGYTF
TRBJ2-3,TRBV6-5,CASSRTGLTTDTQYF
TRBJ1-6,TRBV7-2,CASGLSIDSPLHF
TRBJ2-1,TRBV20-1,CSVRGTGEKEDEQFF
TRBJ1-3,TRBV6-6,CASREKGGPGNTIYF